The clone carrying this T cell receptor beta chain came up many times. The data derive from a study of identical twins. The CDR3 has 18 residues. The germline V gene encodes CDR1 MDHEN and CDR2 SYDVKM. J gave up 5 bases and V 3 bases, and 12 bases lay outside the gene matches. TCRdb processed the 5' RACE reads anew with MiXCR; each CDR3 protein has one entry. The repertoire holds roughly 250,000 distinct CDR3 sequences, about 14% seen once, with 8.5% to 10% in the top ten. The sample taken for sequencing was memory (CD45RO+) T cells sorted from blood. The source of this sequence is a woman aged 18 to 35 in good health. The chain is built from TRBV28 and TRBJ2-1; 11 bases line up with TRBD2. The CDR3 is CASSFLAGGPSIHNEQFF. CDR3 bases: TGTGCCAGCAGTTTCCTAGCGGGAGGTCCATCTATACACAATGAGCAGTTCTTC.